The source of this T cell receptor beta chain is a study of CD8+CD57+ T cells in acquired aplastic anemia. The overall study: The sorted CD4+ and CD8+ cells yielded an average around 3 ug of DNA. Study-level findings and limits: Patients and controls were not found to differ significantly in CD8+ Simpson's diversity.

Details on this clonotype: The antigen is unknown.

Germline-derived CDR1 and CDR2 are SGHAT and FQDESV (reference sequence). J was trimmed by 4 bases and V by 6 bases; bases with no gene match: 6. CDR3 size: 15 residues. Genomic DNA provided the template from which TCR beta VDJ and CDR3 profiles were obtained. TCRdb recomputed calls from the reads with MiXCR, one row per CDR3 protein. The sample shows approximately 170,000 distinct CDR3 sequences, around 60% of them seen only once. The source of this sequence is a human donor in good health. What was sequenced was sorted CD4+, CD8+, or CD8+CD57+ T cells (not recorded which) from PBMCs. The V gene is TRBV11-1, the J gene TRBJ2-1; 10 nucleotides line up with TRBD2. CDR3 in amino acids: CASSSSGGSYNEQFF. The DNA of the CDR3 is TGTGCCAGCAGTAGTAGCGGGGGGTCGTACAATGAGCAGTTCTTC.